Below, 9 T cell receptor beta chains from the same sample are listed, as sequenced in a study of identical twins. TCRdb reanalysed the 5' RACE reads using MiXCR and keeps one entry per CDR3 protein. The sample comprises fewer than 350,000 distinct CDR3 sequences, around 8.8% of which are singletons, and approximately 2.1% rests with the top ten. The same data also went into a second study, on yellow fever vaccine responses in identical twins.

Sequencing was performed on memory (CD45RO+) T cells sorted from blood. These TCRs come from a woman younger than 30 in good health.

This clonotype was counted a few times. The chain couples TRBV5-1 to TRBJ1-1, with 9 bases aligning to TRBD1. V was pared by 4 bases and J by 7 bases, with 11 bases of the junction left unmatched. The V gene's germline CDR1 is SGHRS and CDR2 YFSETQ. The CDR3 totals 15 residues. CDR3 sequence reads: CASSPKTGGVNEAFF. In DNA form, the CDR3 reads TGCGCCAGCAGCCCGAAGACAGGGGGAGTTAATGAAGCTTTCTTT.

V usage is TRBV12-3 or TRBV12-4 and J usage is TRBJ2-3, with D tentatively TRBD1 (5 bases). CDR3 size: 13 residues. The V end was cut by 5 bases, the J end by 4 bases, with 10 bases between. CDR3 sequence reads: CASSARRADTQYF. CDR3 DNA: TGTGCCAGCAGTGCTCGCAGGGCAGATACGCAGTATTTT.

This clonotype was recorded at least ten times. The gene calls are TRBV5-1 and TRBJ1-4; 11 nucleotides line up with TRBD1. The CDR3 runs to 17 residues. Germline-derived CDR1 and CDR2 are SGHRS and YFSETQ. Germline trimming cut 0 bases from V and 3 bases from J; bases unmatched to any gene: 4. Here the CDR3 reads CASSLAGQGAANEKLFF. Written as DNA, the CDR3 is TGCGCCAGCAGCTTGGCTGGACAGGGGGCAGCTAATGAAAAACTGTTTTTT.

The V gene is TRBV2, the J gene TRBJ2-2; D unclear. V lost 7 bases, J lost 1 base, and 10 bases lay in between. This CDR3 comprises 14 residues. CDR1 and CDR2 from the germline V gene are SNHLY and FYNNEI. The CDR3, as DNA: TGTGCCAGCAACAAGATCCGGAACACCGGGGAGCTGTTTTTT. This sequence encodes CASNKIRNTGELFF. The complete variable domain, with remaining parts taken from reference TRBV2 and TRBJ2-2, reads EPEVTQTPSHQVTQMGQEVILRCVPISNHLYFYWYRQILGQKVEFLVSFYNNEISEKSEIFDDQFSVERPDGSNFTLKIRSTKLEDSAMYFCASNKIRNTGELFFGEGSRLTVL.

This clonotype was seen a few times. In DNA, the CDR3 is TGTGCCAGCAGCCGGCCTAGCGGGGGGGCCGGGGAGCTGTTTTTT. Its protein is CASSRPSGGAGELFF. V gene TRBV3-1 combines with J gene TRBJ2-2; 12 nucleotides agree with TRBD2. There are 15 residues in the CDR3. V gave up 4 bases and J gave up 6 bases; unmatched junction bases: 3. The germline V gene encodes CDR1 LGHDT and CDR2 YNNKEL (reference sequence).

The chain joins TRBV28 to TRBJ2-3; D not resolved. This CDR3 has 13 amino acids. Deletions cut 5 bases from V and 6 bases from J, with 12 bases between. The germline CDR1 and CDR2 sequences are MDHEN and SYDVKM. CDR3 coding DNA: TGTGCCAGCAGTCTCTCTAGGTTCGATACGCAGTATTTT. Amino acids: CASSLSRFDTQYF.

This clonotype appeared many times. In nucleotides, the CDR3 is TGTGCTACTCAGAGGGGGGGATTGGATGAGCAGTTCTTC. This translates into CATQRGGLDEQFF. The chain couples TRBV24-1 to TRBJ2-1; tentatively, D is TRBD2 (7 bases). CDR3 size: 13 residues. Germline V gene lookup returns CDR1 KGHDR and CDR2 SFDVKD.

The V gene is TRBV28, the J gene TRBJ2-5, with D possibly called TRBD1 or TRBD2 (5 bases each). The length of the CDR3 is 15 residues. Germline CDR1 reads MDHEN; CDR2 reads SYDVKM. V shed 4 bases and J shed 5 bases, with 17 bases lying between them. CDR3 loop: CASSSGRWRRETQYF. In DNA form, the CDR3 reads TGTGCCAGCAGTTCGGGGCGTTGGAGGAGGGAGACCCAGTACTTC. Using reference TRBV28 and TRBJ2-5 for the parts outside the CDR3, the full variable domain is DVKVTQSSRYLVKRTGEKVFLECVQDMDHENMFWYRQDPGLGLRLIYFSYDVKMKEKGDIPEGYSVSREKKERFSLILESASTNQTSMYLCASSSGRWRRETQYFGPGTRLLVL.

A few counts support this clonotype. The V and J genes are TRBV6-2 or TRBV6-3 and TRBJ2-2, with TRBD2 as a possible D gene (5 bases). Germline loops: CDR1 MNHEY, CDR2 SVGEGT. V was shortened by 1 base and J by 7 bases, with 10 bases between the two germline ends. The CDR3 length is 14 residues. Written as DNA, the CDR3 is TGTGCCAGCAGTTACTTGGCTAGCATCGGGGAGCTGTTTTTT. Translating gives CASSYLASIGELFF.